Only a few counts were recorded for the clone carrying this T cell receptor beta chain. The sample comes from a study of blood T cells in healthy people across ages. Every donor contributed about 10 milliliters of peripheral blood by blood draw. Trimming removed 5 bases from V and 9 bases from J; junction bases left unmatched: 15. Germline values: CDR1 MNHEY, CDR2 SMNVEV (reference sequence). The CDR3 has 17 residues. A second roughly 6 to 11 cycle PCR used barcoded and J-beta primers. From the 5' RACE reads, TCRdb called clonotypes with MiXCR, one entry per CDR3 protein. This table holds hundreds of thousands of distinct CDR3 sequences, less than 70% found once.

This clonotype was sampled from a man older than 75 in good health. The sequencing sample was made of blood. This chain links TRBV27 with TRBJ1-6, with 8 bases aligning to TRBD1. The CDR3 spells CASSVSQGARMTSPLHF. The CDR3 nucleotides are TGTGCCAGCAGTGTTTCCCAGGGGGCGCGGATGACTTCACCCCTCCACTTT.